The 28 T cell receptor beta chains listed next were all sequenced from one sample in a study of blood T cell repertoires in COVID-19. The repertoire was sequenced with immunoSEQ multiplex PCR; TCRdb's copy has only in-frame clones and lacks some. The sample consists of 200,000 or so clones, 70% to 90% of them appearing once. Sequencing used peripheral blood. These receptors were obtained from a man aged 55 to 69 with acute or convalescent COVID-19.

V usage is TRBV5-8 and J usage is TRBJ2-4, with D possibly being TRBD2 (6 bases). V gave up 2 bases and J gave up 5 bases, with 14 bases separating them. The germline gives CDR1 SGHTS, CDR2 YDEGEE. The CDR3 is 15 residues long. The CDR3 sequence: CASSFFWGEENIQYF. CDR3 nucleotides: TGTGCCAGCAGCTTTTTTTGGGGGGAGGAAAACATTCAGTACTTC.

Only a few counts were recorded for this clone. The rearrangement uses TRBV4-2 and TRBJ2-1; D is perhaps TRBD2 (5 bases). The CDR3 loop spans 15 amino acids. The ends were cut back, 0 bases at V and 9 bases at J, with 15 bases in the middle. Germline CDR1 reads LGHNA; CDR2 reads YNFKEQ. CDR3 DNA sequence: TGTGCCAGCAGCCAAGATAGAACTAGTTCGGTTGAGCAGTTCTTC. Residues: CASSQDRTSSVEQFF.

V is TRBV28 and J is TRBJ2-7, with 10 bases that match TRBD1. V lost 4 bases, J lost 5 bases, and 8 bases stayed unmatched. The CDR3 is 15 residues long. Germline CDR1 is MDHEN and CDR2 is SYDVKM. The CDR3 bases are TGTGCCAGCAGTTCTGCCGGGACAGGGGTTAACGAGCAGTACTTC. This encodes CASSSAGTGVNEQYF.

The chain is built from TRBV2 and TRBJ2-7, with 10 bases identical to TRBD2. Germline V CDR1 and CDR2: SNHLY, FYNNEI. This CDR3 is 14 amino acids long. Losses at the gene ends were 7 bases for V and 3 bases for J; bases not matched to a gene: 6. The CDR3 nucleotides are TGTGCCAGCAATCAAGCGGGAGGGGGCTACGAGCAGTACTTC. It is translated as CASNQAGGGYEQYF. The full variable domain, completed using reference TRBV2 and TRBJ2-7, is EPEVTQTPSHQVTQMGQEVILRCVPISNHLYFYWYRQILGQKVEFLVSFYNNEISEKSEIFDDQFSVERPDGSNFTLKIRSTKLEDSAMYFCASNQAGGGYEQYFGPGTRLTVT.

As concerns this clone: Other nucleotide sequences from this sample produce the same CDR3. The chain uses TRBV2 and TRBJ1-3, with D possibly matching TRBD1 (6 bases). The V gene's germline CDR1 is SNHLY and CDR2 FYNNEI. Trimming stripped 3 bases from V and 4 bases from J, with 10 bases between. The CDR3 is 14 amino acids. The CDR3 region has the DNA TGTGCCAGCAGTGAGAGGACAGTGGGAAACACCATATATTTT. The encoded protein is CASSERTVGNTIYF. Full variable domain (remainder filled in from reference TRBV2 and TRBJ1-3): EPEVTQTPSHQVTQMGQEVILRCVPISNHLYFYWYRQILGQKVEFLVSFYNNEISEKSEIFDDQFSVERPDGSNFTLKIRSTKLEDSAMYFCASSERTVGNTIYFGEGSWLTVV.

The chain links TRBV2 to TRBJ1-5; D might be TRBD1 (6 bases). CDR1 SNHLY and CDR2 FYNNEI come from the germline V gene. CDR3 length: 14 residues. Trimming pared 5 bases from V and 0 bases from J, leaving 8 bases between. This CDR3 is CASSLDSSNQPQHF. CDR3 nucleotide sequence: TGTGCCAGCAGTTTGGACAGTAGCAATCAGCCCCAGCATTTT.

This clone was seen a few times. This sequence joins TRBV5-1 and TRBJ2-7; 15 nucleotides agree with TRBD2. The CDR3 is 16 residues long. J was trimmed by 6 bases and V by 3 bases; bases with no gene match: 7. Per germline, CDR1 SGHRS and CDR2 YFSETQ. The CDR3 bases are TGCGCCAGCAGCTCCGGGACTAGCGGGAGGCGGGGCGAGCAGTACTTC. Translating gives CASSSGTSGRRGEQYF.

The chain joins TRBV25-1 to TRBJ2-2; TRBD2 aligns across 7 bases. This CDR3 spans 15 amino acids. V gave up 5 bases and J gave up 1 base; unmatched junction bases: 4. Germline V gene lookup returns CDR1 MGHDK and CDR2 SYGVNS. CDR3 bases: TGTGCCAGCAGTTCGGGACTAAGGAACACCGGGGAGCTGTTTTTT. This sequence encodes CASSSGLRNTGELFF.

V usage is TRBV6-2 or TRBV6-3 and J usage is TRBJ2-1, with 12 bases fitting TRBD2. This CDR3 is 19 amino acids long. The germline CDR1 and CDR2 sequences are MNHEY and SVGEGT. The J segment lost 1 base and the V segment lost 2 bases, leaving 9 bases of the junction unmatched. The CDR3 bases are TGTGCCAGCAGTTACCTAGCGGGAGGGCCCATGAAATCCTACAATGAGCAGTTCTTC. Translated: CASSYLAGGPMKSYNEQFF.

This chain links TRBV7-3 with TRBJ2-7; possibly TRBD1 for D (6 bases). The CDR3 has 14 residues. Trimming stripped 5 bases from V and 0 bases from J, with 11 bases between. In germline, CDR1 is SGHTA, CDR2 FQGTGA. In nucleotides, the CDR3 is TGTGCCAGCAGCCCCCAGACAGGCTCCTACGAGCAGTACTTC. Its translation: CASSPQTGSYEQYF.

The chain links TRBV5-5 to TRBJ2-3; D remains ambiguous. From germline, CDR1 is SGHKS and CDR2 YYEKEE (reference sequence). Between the trimmed V and J ends, which lost 0 bases and 8 bases, there was a span of 16 bases. The CDR3 length is 15 residues. The CDR3 DNA reads TGTGCCAGCAGCTTGGAACTTTCATCGGGTGTTACGCAGTATTTT. Protein sequence: CASSLELSSGVTQYF.

This sequence joins TRBV6-1 and TRBJ1-4; the D gene is possibly TRBD1 (5 bases). The CDR3 has 15 amino acids. The germline V and J ends were trimmed by 0 bases and 2 bases, with 7 bases remaining between them. Per germline, CDR1 MNHNS and CDR2 SASEGT. CDR3 residues: CASSEARGTNEKLFF. The CDR3 coding sequence is TGTGCCAGCAGTGAAGCCCGGGGGACTAATGAAAAACTGTTTTTT.

This clone was recorded only once. The V and J genes are TRBV29-1 and TRBJ1-1, with TRBD1 matching over 10 bases. Germline V gives CDR1 SQVTM, CDR2 ANQGSEA. After removal of 4 bases from V and 5 bases from J, the junction contained 4 bases not matched to a gene. CDR3 length equals 13 residues. The DNA of the CDR3 is TGCAGCGTTGTCCGACAGGGGGCAACTGAAGCTTTCTTT. This translates into CSVVRQGATEAFF.

The gene calls are TRBV6-5 and TRBJ1-2, with a possible D match to TRBD1 (6 bases). V was pared by 0 bases and J by 6 bases, with 14 bases between. The CDR3 spans 15 residues. CDR1 MNHEY and CDR2 SVGAGI come from the germline V gene. CDR3 in amino acids: CASSYSIRGNHGYTF. CDR3 coding DNA: TGTGCCAGCAGTTACTCGATCAGGGGAAATCATGGCTACACCTTC.

This clone has just a few counts. The rearrangement joins TRBV11-2 to TRBJ2-4; 15 bases are shared with TRBD2. Germline CDR1 and CDR2: SGHAT and FQNNGV. Trimming took 6 bases from V and 7 from J; bases not matched to a gene: 4. The CDR3 has 15 amino acids. The CDR3: CASRRTSGRENIQYF. The CDR3 nucleotides read TGTGCCAGCAGACGGACTAGCGGGAGGGAGAACATTCAGTACTTC.

This CDR3 is CASSQGILTWDSNYTF. The CDR3 DNA is TGCGCCAGCAGCCAGGGCATACTGACTTGGGACAGCAACTACACCTTC. This sequence joins TRBV4-3 and TRBJ1-2; 7 bases are a match to TRBD1. This CDR3 contains 16 residues. Germline CDR1 LGHNA, CDR2 YSLEER. The J segment lost 10 bases and the V segment lost 3 bases, leaving 17 bases of the junction unmatched.

The genes are TRBV7-2 and TRBJ1-2; 7 bases map to TRBD1. The CDR3 runs 14 residues. Germline V gene lookup returns CDR1 SGHTA and CDR2 FQGNSA. V shed 5 bases and J 5 bases; nucleotides not matched to a gene: 8. In nucleotides, the CDR3 is TGTGCCAGCAGCGCCGCAGGGGGTCGGTATGGCTACACCTTC. Its protein product is CASSAAGGRYGYTF. Looking up the rest from reference TRBV7-2 and TRBJ1-2 gives the full variable domain: GAGVSQSPSNKVTEKGKDVELRCDPISGHTALYWYRQSLGQGLEFLIYFQGNSAPDKSGLPSDRFSAERTGGSVSTLTIQRTQQEDSAVYLCASSAAGGRYGYTFGSGTRLTVV.

This sequence joins TRBV2 and TRBJ2-7, with D possibly matching TRBD1 (6 bases). The CDR3 length is 15 residues. V lost 2 bases, J lost 2 bases, and 13 bases lay in between. CDR1 is SNHLY, CDR2 FYNNEI, per germline. CDR3 nucleotide sequence: TGTGCCAGCAGTGAAAGTGGCAGGGGCGCCTACGAGCAGTACTTC. Amino acids: CASSESGRGAYEQYF.

The chain links TRBV3-1 (or the pseudogene TRBV3-2) to TRBJ1-2, with unresolved D. The V gene lost 0 bases and the J gene lost 5 bases, with 4 bases spanning the gap. CDR1 is LGHDT, CDR2 YNNKEL, per germline (reference sequence). CDR3 length equals 12 residues. The CDR3 DNA follows: TGTGCCAGCAGCCAAGAGCGATATGGCTACACCTTC. This gives the protein CASSQERYGYTF.

V gene TRBV6-6 combines with J gene TRBJ2-1; 13 bases are a match to TRBD2. The length of the CDR3 is 15 residues. Per germline, CDR1 MNHNY and CDR2 SVGAGI (reference sequence). The V and J ends lost 5 bases and 8 bases, in that order; junction bases with no gene match: 6. The CDR3, as DNA: TGTGCCAGCAGTCCAGGACTAGCGGGAGTCGATGAGCAGTTCTTC. This codes for CASSPGLAGVDEQFF.

The chain employs TRBV24-1 and TRBJ2-2; D is uncertain. Germline CDR1 and CDR2: KGHDR and SFDVKD. The CDR3 consists of 14 residues. V dropped 3 bases and J dropped 5 bases, with 9 bases sitting between them. The DNA for the CDR3 is TGTGCCACCAGTGATCCGACAAGGACCGGGGAGCTGTTTTTT. It codes for CATSDPTRTGELFF.

V and J are TRBV18 and TRBJ2-1; tentative D call: TRBD1 (6 bases). V lost 3 bases to trimming and J lost 8 bases, with 11 bases between them. The length of the CDR3 is 13 residues. Germline V gene sequence: CDR1 KGHSH, CDR2 LQKENI. The CDR3 reads CASSPGQSYEQFF. DNA for the CDR3: TGTGCCAGCTCACCCGGACAGAGCTATGAGCAGTTCTTC.

The chain uses TRBV10-3 and TRBJ2-7; 7 bases match TRBD2. Per the germline V gene, CDR1 is ENHRY and CDR2 is SYGVKD. The CDR3 length is 14 residues. Trimming at V came to 6 bases and at J to 3 bases, leaving 8 bases not matched to a gene. CDR3 sequence reads: CAISQGGSIYEQYF. For the CDR3, the DNA is TGTGCCATCAGCCAGGGAGGGAGTATCTACGAGCAGTACTTC.

The sample holds a few counts of this clone. The chain has TRBV24-1 and TRBJ2-1, with TRBD1 identical over 8 bases. The CDR3 has 13 residues. CDR1 is KGHDR and CDR2 is SFDVKD in the germline V gene. With V trimmed by 9 bases and J by 6 bases, 6 bases remained unmatched. The CDR3, as DNA: TGTGCCACCGCCGGGACAGGATCCAATGAGCAGTTCTTC. It translates to CATAGTGSNEQFF.

J is TRBJ2-7 and V is TRBV18, with D possibly TRBD1 on 6 matching bases. The CDR3 sequence is 13 residues long. Germline CDR1 and CDR2: KGHSH and LQKENI. V was pared by 2 bases and J by 3 bases, with 8 bases between. Here the CDR3 reads CASSPTGIYEQYF. For the CDR3, the DNA is TGTGCCAGCTCACCAACAGGGATCTACGAGCAGTACTTC.

J is TRBJ2-7 and V is TRBV11-2, with D possibly matching TRBD2 (6 bases). The V end lost 5 bases, the J end lost 3 bases, and 8 bases lay between the germline ends. There are 12 residues in the CDR3. Germline loops: CDR1 SGHAT, CDR2 FQNNGV. The CDR3 reads CASSGGSYEQYF. CDR3 coding DNA: TGTGCCAGCAGCGGGGGGAGCTACGAGCAGTACTTC. Together with reference TRBV11-2 and TRBJ2-7, the CDR3 gives the full variable domain: EAGVAQSPRYKIIEKRQSVAFWCNPISGHATLYWYQQILGQGPKLLIQFQNNGVVDDSQLPKDRFSAERLKGVDSTLKIQPAKLEDSAVYLCASSGGSYEQYFGPGTRLTVT.

This clone appeared a single time. The gene calls are TRBV7-3 and TRBJ2-7; D is perhaps TRBD2 (6 bases). Trimming shortened V by 2 bases and J by 7 bases, and 15 bases separated the two germline ends. The germline gives CDR1 SGHTA, CDR2 FQGTGA. There are 14 residues in the CDR3. The CDR3 DNA reads as TGTGCCAGCAGCTTATTCGGCGGGATGGGGGAGCAGTACTTC. Protein: CASSLFGGMGEQYF.

V gene TRBV29-1 combines with J gene TRBJ2-7; D ambiguous. The germline CDR1 and CDR2 sequences are SQVTM and ANQGSEA. The germline V and J ends were trimmed by 6 bases and 0 bases, with 15 bases remaining between them. There are 14 residues in the CDR3. CDR3 DNA: TGCAGCGTCCGAGCGACGTTGAGCTCCTACGAGCAGTACTTC. Encoded protein: CSVRATLSSYEQYF.